Below are 19 T cell receptor beta chains sequenced from a single sample in a study of T cell repertoires in cytomegalovirus infection. For these TCRs, the target antigens are not known. TCRdb called the reads again in MiXCR, with one record for every CDR3 protein. The table shows around 360,000 distinct CDR3 sequences, with about 32% occurring only once. Here the sequenced sample was cultured PBMCs, taken from culture after CMV antigen stimulation. These receptors originate from a human donor in good health (CMV status not recorded). Some clones in this sample may be carry-over from other donors' samples.

This clonotype was found a few times. The chain has TRBV27 and TRBJ1-1; perhaps TRBD1 as D (5 bases). With 4 bases removed from V and 0 bases from J, the gap between germline ends came to 9 bases. Germline CDR1 reads MNHEY; CDR2 reads SMNVEV (reference sequence). CDR3 length: 14 amino acids. Written as DNA, the CDR3 is TGTGCCAGCAGTTCTGAGGGGCTGAACACTGAAGCTTTCTTT. Protein product: CASSSEGLNTEAFF.

This clonotype has a handful of counts. The rearrangement uses TRBV7-2 and TRBJ2-1; 7 bases align to TRBD2. Germline CDR1 SGHTA, CDR2 FQGNSA. The CDR3 is 14 amino acids. The ends lost 0 bases at V and 7 bases at J; junction bases unmatched: 3. The chain's CDR3 is CASSLAGGMNEQFF. CDR3 nucleotide sequence: TGTGCCAGCAGCTTAGCGGGAGGGATGAATGAGCAGTTCTTC.

The chain employs TRBV2 and TRBJ2-3; D is tentatively TRBD1 or TRBD2 (5 bases each). CDR3 size: 14 residues. Looked up from germline, CDR1 is SNHLY and CDR2 is FYNNEI. V was pared by 6 bases and J by 6 bases, with 16 bases between. The CDR3 sequence: CASRRVNGDDTQYF. As DNA, the CDR3 is TGTGCCAGCAGGAGGGTAAACGGGGACGATACGCAGTATTTT.

CDR3 protein: CSARDVTGGTGELFF. The DNA for the CDR3 is TGCAGTGCTAGAGACGTGACAGGGGGAACCGGGGAGCTGTTTTTT. V usage is TRBV20-1 and J usage is TRBJ2-2, with 9 bases aligning to TRBD1. The CDR3 contains 15 residues. Germline V gene lookup returns CDR1 DFQATT and CDR2 SNEGSKA (reference sequence). After removal of 0 bases from V and 5 bases from J, the junction contained 4 bases not matched to a gene.

In this sample, this clonotype turned up a few times. This chain joins TRBV4-3 and TRBJ1-1; D may be TRBD1 (6 bases). V was cut by 3 bases and J by 10 bases, with 18 bases left in between. Germline values: CDR1 LGHNA, CDR2 YSLEER. The CDR3 totals 14 residues. CDR3 in DNA: TGCGCCAGCAGCCAGGACAGTCCGGCAAGGGGAGCTTTCTTT. Encoded protein: CASSQDSPARGAFF.

The chain uses TRBV6-1 and TRBJ1-6; D may be TRBD1 (6 bases). This CDR3 has 15 amino acids. V lost 5 bases to trimming and J lost 7 bases, with 15 bases between them. Germline-derived CDR1 and CDR2 are MNHNS and SASEGT. DNA of the CDR3: TGTGCCAGCAGTCGCGGACAGAACTGGAATTCACCCCTCCACTTT. Amino acid sequence: CASSRGQNWNSPLHF.

This clonotype was observed at least ten times. This sequence joins TRBV7-2 and TRBJ1-3, with D unclear. Trimming cost V 5 bases and J 0 bases, with 14 bases left between them. The length of the CDR3 is 16 residues. The germline gives CDR1 SGHTA, CDR2 FQGNSA. The DNA for the CDR3 is TGTGCCAGCAGCGAGACAATGGGTAACTCTGGAAACACCATATATTTT. Its protein is CASSETMGNSGNTIYF.

This clonotype occurred a few times. The rearrangement joins TRBV7-2 to TRBJ2-5, with D unclear. The length of the CDR3 is 11 residues. The V end lost 6 bases, the J end lost 5 bases, and 7 bases lay between the germline ends. The germline gives CDR1 SGHTA, CDR2 FQGNSA. The CDR3 DNA sequence: TGTGCCAGCAGTTTCGCGGAGACCCAGTACTTC. It encodes CASSFAETQYF. Variable domain in full (rest from reference TRBV7-2 and TRBJ2-5): GAGVSQSPSNKVTEKGKDVELRCDPISGHTALYWYRQSLGQGLEFLIYFQGNSAPDKSGLPSDRFSAERTGGSVSTLTIQRTQQEDSAVYLCASSFAETQYFGPGTRLLVL.

The chain carries TRBV29-1 and TRBJ1-1, with TRBD1 identical over 8 bases. CDR1 SQVTM and CDR2 ANQGSEA come from the germline V gene. Germline trimming cut 3 bases from V and 0 bases from J; bases unmatched to any gene: 18. The CDR3 is made up of 19 amino acids. CDR3: CSVESGPQGAERMNTEAFF. The CDR3 DNA reads as TGCAGCGTTGAGTCGGGACCTCAGGGGGCCGAGAGGATGAACACTGAAGCTTTCTTT.

The DNA of the CDR3 is TGTGCCAGCAGCCACGGATTAGACTCAGGCGGCTACGAGCAGTACTTC. Its translation: CASSHGLDSGGYEQYF. V usage is TRBV4-2 and J usage is TRBJ2-7; D is undetermined. The V end lost 3 bases, the J end lost 3 bases, and 18 bases lay between the germline ends. CDR1 and CDR2 (germline): LGHNA, YNFKEQ. This CDR3 has 16 residues.

This clonotype showed up just a few times. The chain joins TRBV12-3 or TRBV12-4 to TRBJ1-2, with D perhaps matching TRBD1 (5 bases). There are 15 residues in the CDR3. V lost 1 base, J lost 6 bases, and 15 bases lay in between. This CDR3 is CASSLGQGLQDGYTF. In DNA, the CDR3 is TGTGCCAGCAGTTTAGGGCAGGGCTTACAAGATGGCTACACCTTC.

Only one count was recorded for this clonotype. The chain employs TRBV10-3 and TRBJ1-1; TRBD1 might be the D (6 bases). Trimming shortened V by 11 bases and J by 2 bases, and 18 bases separated the two germline ends. CDR1 is ENHRY, CDR2 SYGVKD, per germline. The CDR3 totals 14 residues. The CDR3 protein is CASQTTTGNTEAFF. CDR3 DNA: TGTGCCTCTCAGACTACGACAGGTAACACTGAAGCTTTCTTT.

In this sample, this clonotype turned up a few times. The chain is built from TRBV5-6 and TRBJ2-5; TRBD1 is a possible D gene (6 bases). Trimming removed 3 bases from V and 3 bases from J, with 6 bases in between. Germline CDR1 reads SGHDT; CDR2 reads YYEEEE. This CDR3 region has 12 residues. In nucleotides, the CDR3 is TGTGCCAGCAGCTGGACAGAAGAGACCCAGTACTTC. Encoded protein: CASSWTEETQYF.

The rearrangement joins TRBV6-5 to TRBJ1-2; D is undetermined. The CDR3 contains 14 residues. Trimming cost V 2 bases and J 7 bases, with 14 bases left between them. Germline lookup yields CDR1 MNHEY and CDR2 SVGAGI. The CDR3 bases are TGTGCCAGCAGTTACGACTTGGTAAAGGGTGGCTACACCTTC. Its translation is CASSYDLVKGGYTF.

The V gene is TRBV20-1, the J gene TRBJ1-2; no reliable D call. Germline lookup yields CDR1 DFQATT and CDR2 SNEGSKA (reference sequence). The CDR3 has 12 residues. Deletions cut 4 bases from V and 3 bases from J, with 9 bases between. CDR3 bases: TGCAGTGCTAACACGGGAGACTATGGCTACACCTTC. This gives the protein CSANTGDYGYTF.

The chain employs TRBV7-8 and TRBJ1-5; 9 bases are a match to TRBD1. With V trimmed by 4 bases and J by 7 bases, 2 bases remained unmatched. This CDR3 contains 13 residues. Germline CDR1 and CDR2: SGHVS and FQNEAQ. DNA of the CDR3: TGTGCCAGCAGCTCCGGGACAGGGCAGCCCCAGCATTTT. Its protein product is CASSSGTGQPQHF.

The chain carries TRBV30 and TRBJ2-1; no firm D call. V was clipped by 3 bases and J by 8 bases, with 8 bases between them. The CDR3 spans 11 residues. Germline CDR1 and CDR2: GTSNPN and SVGIG (reference sequence). The CDR3 nucleotides read TGTGCCTGGAGCTGGGTGGATGAGCAGTTCTTC. Its protein product is CAWSWVDEQFF.

The chain has TRBV6-2 or TRBV6-3 and TRBJ2-1; D is perhaps TRBD1 (6 bases). This CDR3 is built from 13 residues. Germline assignment: CDR1 MNHEY and CDR2 SVGEGT. The ends were cut back, 8 bases at V and 4 bases at J, with 12 bases in the middle. CDR3 nucleotide sequence: TGTGCCAGCCTATATGACAGGTACAATGAGCAGTTCTTC. Protein product: CASLYDRYNEQFF.

The V call is TRBV6-5, the J call TRBJ2-7, with D perhaps matching TRBD1 or TRBD2 (6 bases each). The V end was cut by 0 bases, the J end by 2 bases, with 17 bases between. There are 17 residues in the CDR3. Germline V gene data show CDR1 as MNHEY and CDR2 as SVGAGI. The CDR3 sequence is CASSYSMGGGPTYEQYV. The CDR3 DNA reads as TGTGCCAGCAGTTACTCGATGGGGGGCGGGCCTACCTACGAGCAGTACGTC.